Shown below are 8 T cell receptor beta chains from a single sample sequenced in a study of T-cell reconstitution after alpha-beta-depleted transplantation in children. Unique molecular identifiers featured in how the TCRbeta library was prepared. TCRdb re-called the PCR reads with MiXCR, one entry per CDR3 protein. The sample has roughly 400,000 distinct CDR3 sequences, over 20% seen once. The sequencing used PBMCs from the stem cell graft donor, collected from the stem cell graft. These receptors were collected from a human donor who donated a stem cell graft to a child with acute myeloid leukemia.

The chain carries TRBV12-5 and TRBJ1-2; D is unresolved. Trimming pared 1 base from V and 0 bases from J, leaving 6 bases between. This CDR3 spans 14 amino acids. Germline CDR1 reads LGHNT; CDR2 reads FRNRAP. In DNA form, the CDR3 reads TGTGCTAGTGGTTTGGGGGCAGCTAACTATGGCTACACCTTC. Its protein product is CASGLGAANYGYTF.

In this sample, this clonotype turned up a few times. The rearrangement uses TRBV24-1 and TRBJ1-1; D is unclear. CDR1 and CDR2 (germline): KGHDR, SFDVKD. CDR3 length: 14 amino acids. Trimming took 0 bases from V and 10 from J, leaving 14 bases between them. The CDR3 nucleotides read TGTGCCACCAGTGATTTGCTCGACTGGGGTTCAGCTTTCTTT. Its translation: CATSDLLDWGSAFF.

This clonotype appeared many times. The CDR3 is CASSPWTGDGYNEQFF. The CDR3 nucleotides are TGTGCCAGCTCACCATGGACGGGAGACGGGTACAATGAGCAGTTCTTC. The chain is built from TRBV18 and TRBJ2-1; maybe TRBD2 (6 bases). Germline values: CDR1 KGHSH, CDR2 LQKENI. The V and J ends lost 2 bases and 4 bases respectively, with 15 bases between them. The CDR3 loop spans 16 amino acids.

This clonotype was found a few times. This rearrangement joins TRBV20-1 to TRBJ2-7; D unresolved. V was shortened by 3 bases and J by 3 bases, with 27 bases between the two germline ends. The CDR3 loop spans 18 amino acids. Germline CDR1 is DFQATT and CDR2 is SNEGSKA (reference sequence). CDR3 sequence (DNA): TGCAGTGCTAGTTTAACTGTGGCCCGGGCTTCCCTTGTCTACGAGCAGTACTTC. This codes for CSASLTVARASLVYEQYF.

Only a few counts were recorded for this clonotype. This chain links TRBV12-3 or TRBV12-4 with TRBJ2-6; D remains unclear. This CDR3 spans 13 amino acids. Trimming cost V 6 bases and J 0 bases, with 3 bases left between them. In DNA form, the CDR3 reads TGTGCCAGCAGGTACTCTGGGGCCAACGTCCTGACTTTC. Its translation: CASRYSGANVLTF.

This chain connects TRBV20-1 to TRBJ1-2, with TRBD1 matching over 10 bases. Per germline, CDR1 DFQATT and CDR2 SNEGSKA (reference sequence). This CDR3 is 14 amino acids long. The ends lost 5 bases at V and 8 bases at J; junction bases unmatched: 11. CDR3: CSAPGDRGSLGYTF. The CDR3 DNA is TGCAGTGCTCCCGGGGACAGGGGATCTCTAGGCTACACCTTC.

This clonotype has only a few counts. This chain uses TRBV11-3 with TRBJ2-3, with 7 positions matching TRBD1. In germline, CDR1 is SGHNT, CDR2 YENEEA. J was trimmed by 3 bases and V by 2 bases; bases with no gene match: 5. The CDR3 extends over 15 amino acids. CDR3 nucleotide sequence: TGTGCCAGCAGCTTACAAGGACAGGAAACAGATACGCAGTATTTT. Protein: CASSLQGQETDTQYF.

V and J are TRBV13 and TRBJ1-1; D not certain. The CDR3 runs to 14 residues. Germline V gene lookup returns CDR1 PRHDT and CDR2 FYEKMQ (reference sequence). V gave up 5 bases and J gave up 4 bases, with 14 bases separating them. CDR3 bases: TGTGCCAGCAGCCCCCAGGTTCGAAGCACTGAAGCTTTCTTT. It is translated as CASSPQVRSTEAFF.